The table lists the clone carrying this TCR beta chain with a count of one. This entry comes from a study of blood T cell repertoires in COVID-19. Study background: Donors in the United States, Italy and Spain gave samples during acute or convalescent COVID-19.

TCRdb keeps only in-frame clones here, not all; method: immunoSEQ multiplex PCR. The data contain about 26,000 clones, almost 90% of them singletons. Material: peripheral blood. The receptor's source is a man aged 70 or older with acute or convalescent COVID-19.

The chain's CDR3 is CASSLVDPSGGNTIYF. Here the CDR3 DNA reads TGCGCCAGCAGCTTGGTGGATCCGTCGGGAGGAAACACCATATATTTT. The chain carries TRBV5-1 and TRBJ1-3; D is unresolved. Germline-derived CDR1 and CDR2 are SGHRS and YFSETQ. V was clipped by 0 bases and J by 4 bases, with 14 bases between them. CDR3 length equals 16 residues.